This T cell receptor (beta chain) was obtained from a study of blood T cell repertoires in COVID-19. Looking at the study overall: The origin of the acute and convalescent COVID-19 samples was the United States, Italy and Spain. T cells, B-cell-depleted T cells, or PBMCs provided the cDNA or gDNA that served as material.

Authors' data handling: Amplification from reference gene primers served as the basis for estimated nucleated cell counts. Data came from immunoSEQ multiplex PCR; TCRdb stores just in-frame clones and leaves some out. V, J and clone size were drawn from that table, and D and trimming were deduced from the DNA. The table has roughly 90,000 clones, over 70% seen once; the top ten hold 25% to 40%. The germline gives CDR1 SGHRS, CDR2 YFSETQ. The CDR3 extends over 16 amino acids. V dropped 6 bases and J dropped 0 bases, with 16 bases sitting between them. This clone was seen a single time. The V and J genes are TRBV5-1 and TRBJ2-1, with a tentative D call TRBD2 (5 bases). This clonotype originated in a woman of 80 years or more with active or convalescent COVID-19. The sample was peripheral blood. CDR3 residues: CASTSSPDFSYNEQFF. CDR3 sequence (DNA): TGCGCCAGCACCTCAAGCCCGGACTTCTCCTACAATGAGCAGTTCTTC.